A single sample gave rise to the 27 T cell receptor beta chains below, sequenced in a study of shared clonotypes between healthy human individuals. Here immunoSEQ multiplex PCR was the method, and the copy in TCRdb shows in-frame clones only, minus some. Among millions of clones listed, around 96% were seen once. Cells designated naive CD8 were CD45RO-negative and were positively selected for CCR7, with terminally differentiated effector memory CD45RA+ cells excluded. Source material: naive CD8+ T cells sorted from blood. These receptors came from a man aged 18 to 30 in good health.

The CDR3 sequence: CASSSRWGSTDEQYF. Written as DNA, the CDR3 is TGTGCCAGCAGTTCCCGGTGGGGGAGTACGGACGAGCAGTACTTC. The chain uses TRBV27 and TRBJ2-7; either TRBD1 or TRBD2 may fit D (5 bases each). V lost 4 bases and J lost 5, with 18 bases in between. This CDR3 comprises 15 residues. Germline CDR1 is MNHEY and CDR2 is SMNVEV (reference sequence).

CDR3 region: CASSSPAESSYNEQFF. CDR3 bases: TGTGCCAGCAGTTCCCCAGCGGAGAGCTCCTACAATGAGCAGTTCTTC. This rearrangement joins TRBV6-5 to TRBJ2-1, with D perhaps matching TRBD2 (5 bases). The ends were cut back, 4 bases at V and 0 bases at J, with 13 bases in the middle. The V gene's germline CDR1 is MNHEY and CDR2 SVGAGI. The CDR3 sequence is 16 residues long.

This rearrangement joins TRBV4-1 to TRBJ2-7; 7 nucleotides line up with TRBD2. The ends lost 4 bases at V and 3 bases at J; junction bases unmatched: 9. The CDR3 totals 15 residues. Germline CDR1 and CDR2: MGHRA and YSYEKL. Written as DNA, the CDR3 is TGCGCCAGCAGCCCGAGAGGGCTAGCGGACTACGAGCAGTACTTC. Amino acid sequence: CASSPRGLADYEQYF.

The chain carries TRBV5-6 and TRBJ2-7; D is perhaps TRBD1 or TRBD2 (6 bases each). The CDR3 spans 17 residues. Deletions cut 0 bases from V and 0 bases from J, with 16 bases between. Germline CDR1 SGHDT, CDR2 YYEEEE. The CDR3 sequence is CASSLVGGTSVSYEQYF. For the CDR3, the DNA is TGTGCCAGCAGCTTGGTAGGGGGGACAAGTGTCTCCTACGAGCAGTACTTC.

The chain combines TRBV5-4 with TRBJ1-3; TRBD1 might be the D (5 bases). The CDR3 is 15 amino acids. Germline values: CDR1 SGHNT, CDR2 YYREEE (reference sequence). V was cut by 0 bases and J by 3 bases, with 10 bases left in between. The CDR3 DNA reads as TGTGCCAGCAGCTTGGTGGCAGGGAATGGAAACACCATATATTTT. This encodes CASSLVAGNGNTIYF.

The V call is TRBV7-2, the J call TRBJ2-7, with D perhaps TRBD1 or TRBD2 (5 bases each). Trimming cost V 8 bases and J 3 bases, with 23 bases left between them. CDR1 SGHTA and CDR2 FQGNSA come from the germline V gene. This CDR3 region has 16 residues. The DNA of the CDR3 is TGTGCCAGCCTATATACAGGAACGGGGACCCTCTACGAGCAGTACTTC. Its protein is CASLYTGTGTLYEQYF.

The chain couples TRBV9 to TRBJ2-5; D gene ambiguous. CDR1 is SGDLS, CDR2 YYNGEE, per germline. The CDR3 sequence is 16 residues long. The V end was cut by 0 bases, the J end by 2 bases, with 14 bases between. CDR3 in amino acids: CASSVGESHAQETQYF. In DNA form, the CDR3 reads TGTGCCAGCAGCGTAGGAGAGAGTCACGCGCAAGAGACCCAGTACTTC. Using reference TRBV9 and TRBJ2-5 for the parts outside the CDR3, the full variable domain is DSGVTQTPKHLITATGQRVTLRCSPRSGDLSVYWYQQSLDQGLQFLIQYYNGEERAKGNILERFSAQQFPDLHSELNLSSLELGDSALYFCASSVGESHAQETQYFGPGTRLLVL.

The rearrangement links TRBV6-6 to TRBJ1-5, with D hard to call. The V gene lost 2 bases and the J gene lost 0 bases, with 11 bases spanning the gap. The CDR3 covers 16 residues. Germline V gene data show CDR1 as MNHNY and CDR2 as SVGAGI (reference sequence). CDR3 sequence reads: CASSYDPSFSNQPQHF. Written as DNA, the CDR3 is TGTGCCAGCAGTTACGACCCATCTTTTAGCAATCAGCCCCAGCATTTT.

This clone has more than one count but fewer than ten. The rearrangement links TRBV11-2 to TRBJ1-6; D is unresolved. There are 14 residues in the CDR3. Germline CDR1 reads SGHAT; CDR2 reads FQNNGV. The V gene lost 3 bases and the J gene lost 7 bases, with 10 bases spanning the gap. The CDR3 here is CASSLWPINSPLHF. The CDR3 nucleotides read TGTGCCAGCAGCTTGTGGCCAATAAATTCACCCCTCCACTTT.

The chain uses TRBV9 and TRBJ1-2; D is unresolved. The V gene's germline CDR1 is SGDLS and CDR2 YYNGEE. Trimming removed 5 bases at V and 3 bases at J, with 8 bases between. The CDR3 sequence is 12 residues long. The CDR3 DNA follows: TGTGCCAGCAGGGGATCTTACTATGGCTACACCTTC. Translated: CASRGSYYGYTF.

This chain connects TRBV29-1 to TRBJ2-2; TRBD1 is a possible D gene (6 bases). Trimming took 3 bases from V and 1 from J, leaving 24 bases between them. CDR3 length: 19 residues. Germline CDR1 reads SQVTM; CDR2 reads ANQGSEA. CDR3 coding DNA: TGCAGCGTTGATCTCGGCAGGGGCTCATCCGGCCGGAACACCGGGGAGCTGTTTTTT. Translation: CSVDLGRGSSGRNTGELFF.

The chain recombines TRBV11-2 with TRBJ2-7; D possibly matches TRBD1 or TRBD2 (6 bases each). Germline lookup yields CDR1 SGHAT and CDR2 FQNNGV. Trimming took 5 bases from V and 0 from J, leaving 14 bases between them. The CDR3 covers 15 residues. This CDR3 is CASSAVGGSSYEQYF. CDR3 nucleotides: TGTGCCAGCAGCGCCGTAGGGGGGAGCTCCTACGAGCAGTACTTC.

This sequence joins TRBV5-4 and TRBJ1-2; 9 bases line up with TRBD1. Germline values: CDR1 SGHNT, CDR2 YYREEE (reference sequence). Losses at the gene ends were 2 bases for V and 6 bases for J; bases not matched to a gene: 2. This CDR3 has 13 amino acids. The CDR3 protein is CASSFDRGNGYTF. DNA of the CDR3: TGTGCCAGCAGCTTCGACAGGGGGAATGGCTACACCTTC.

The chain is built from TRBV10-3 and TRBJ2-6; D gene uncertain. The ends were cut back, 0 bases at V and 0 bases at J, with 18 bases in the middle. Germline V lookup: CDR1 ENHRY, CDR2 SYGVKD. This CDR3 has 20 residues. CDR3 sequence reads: CAISESGQDRYRSGANVLTF. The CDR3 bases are TGTGCCATCAGTGAGTCCGGCCAAGACCGATACCGCTCTGGGGCCAACGTCCTGACTTTC.

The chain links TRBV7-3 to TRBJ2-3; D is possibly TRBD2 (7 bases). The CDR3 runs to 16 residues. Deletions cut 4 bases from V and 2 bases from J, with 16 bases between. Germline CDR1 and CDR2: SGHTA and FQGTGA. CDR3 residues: CASSSEQGGDTDTQYF. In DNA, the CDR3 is TGTGCCAGCAGCTCAGAACAGGGAGGGGACACAGATACGCAGTATTTT.

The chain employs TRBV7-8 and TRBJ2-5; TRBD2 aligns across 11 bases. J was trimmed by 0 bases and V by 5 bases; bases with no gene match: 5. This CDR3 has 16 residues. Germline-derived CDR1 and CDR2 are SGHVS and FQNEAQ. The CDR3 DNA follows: TGTGCCAGCAGCCCAAGACTAGCGGGATACCAAGAGACCCAGTACTTC. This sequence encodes CASSPRLAGYQETQYF.

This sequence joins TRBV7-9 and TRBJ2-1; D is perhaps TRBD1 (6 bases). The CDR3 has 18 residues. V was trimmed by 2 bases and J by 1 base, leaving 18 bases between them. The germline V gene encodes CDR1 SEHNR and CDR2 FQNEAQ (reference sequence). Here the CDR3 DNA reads TGTGCCAGCAGCTTAAGGGCAGGGGTCTCCCCTTCCTACAATGAGCAGTTCTTC. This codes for CASSLRAGVSPSYNEQFF.

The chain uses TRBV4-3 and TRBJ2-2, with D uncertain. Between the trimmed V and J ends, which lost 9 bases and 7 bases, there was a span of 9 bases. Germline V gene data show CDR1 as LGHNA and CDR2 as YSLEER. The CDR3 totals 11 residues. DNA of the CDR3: TGCGCCAGTGGGCGGAGCGGGGAGCTGTTTTTT. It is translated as CASGRSGELFF.

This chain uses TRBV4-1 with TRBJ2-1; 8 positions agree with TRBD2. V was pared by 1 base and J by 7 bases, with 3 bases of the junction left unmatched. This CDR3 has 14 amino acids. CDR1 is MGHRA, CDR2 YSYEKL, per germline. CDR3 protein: CASSQAGGRNEQFF. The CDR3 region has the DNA TGCGCCAGCAGCCAAGCGGGGGGGCGGAATGAGCAGTTCTTC.

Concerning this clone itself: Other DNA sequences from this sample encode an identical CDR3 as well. CDR3 loop: CASSLGGVSYNEQFF. In DNA, the CDR3 is TGTGCCAGCAGCTTGGGGGGTGTATCCTACAATGAGCAGTTCTTC. J is TRBJ2-1 and V is TRBV7-9, with D possibly being TRBD2 (6 bases). Between the trimmed V and J ends, which lost 3 bases and 1 base, there was a span of 10 bases. The CDR3 is made up of 15 amino acids. Germline CDR1 SEHNR, CDR2 FQNEAQ (reference sequence).

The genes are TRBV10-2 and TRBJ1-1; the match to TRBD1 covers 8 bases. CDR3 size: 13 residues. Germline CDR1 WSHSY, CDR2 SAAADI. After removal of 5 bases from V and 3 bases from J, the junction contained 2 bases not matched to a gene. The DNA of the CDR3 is TGCGCCAGCAGTCGGGACAGGCACACTGAAGCTTTCTTT. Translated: CASSRDRHTEAFF.

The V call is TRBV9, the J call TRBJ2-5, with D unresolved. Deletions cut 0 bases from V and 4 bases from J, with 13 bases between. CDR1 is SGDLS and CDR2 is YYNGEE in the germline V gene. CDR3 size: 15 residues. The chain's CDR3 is CASSVVGYRGETQYF. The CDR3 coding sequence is TGTGCCAGCAGCGTAGTGGGGTATCGAGGAGAGACCCAGTACTTC.

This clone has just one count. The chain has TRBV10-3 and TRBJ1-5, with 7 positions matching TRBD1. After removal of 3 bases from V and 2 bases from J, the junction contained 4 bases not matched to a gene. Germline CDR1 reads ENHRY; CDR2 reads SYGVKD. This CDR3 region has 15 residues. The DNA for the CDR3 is TGTGCCATCAGTGATTTCGGACAGGGCAATCAGCCCCAGCATTTT. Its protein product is CAISDFGQGNQPQHF.

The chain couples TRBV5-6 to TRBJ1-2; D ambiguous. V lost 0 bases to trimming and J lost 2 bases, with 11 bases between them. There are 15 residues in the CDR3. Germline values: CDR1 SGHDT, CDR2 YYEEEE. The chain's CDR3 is CASSLAGSVNYGYTF. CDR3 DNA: TGTGCCAGCAGCTTGGCGGGGTCAGTAAACTATGGCTACACCTTC.

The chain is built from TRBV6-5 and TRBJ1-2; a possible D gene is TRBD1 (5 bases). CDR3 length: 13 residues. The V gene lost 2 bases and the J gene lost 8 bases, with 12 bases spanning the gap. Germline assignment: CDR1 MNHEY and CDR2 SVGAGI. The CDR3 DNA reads TGTGCCAGCAGTTACGGACGGGGCGGGGGCTACACCTTC. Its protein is CASSYGRGGGYTF.

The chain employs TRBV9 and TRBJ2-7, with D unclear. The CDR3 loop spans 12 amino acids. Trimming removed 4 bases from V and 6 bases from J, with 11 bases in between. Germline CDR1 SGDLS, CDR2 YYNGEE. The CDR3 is CASSTINTEQYF. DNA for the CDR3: TGTGCCAGCAGCACGATAAACACCGAGCAGTACTTC. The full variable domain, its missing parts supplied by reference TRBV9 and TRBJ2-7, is DSGVTQTPKHLITATGQRVTLRCSPRSGDLSVYWYQQSLDQGLQFLIQYYNGEERAKGNILERFSAQQFPDLHSELNLSSLELGDSALYFCASSTINTEQYFGPGTRLTVT.

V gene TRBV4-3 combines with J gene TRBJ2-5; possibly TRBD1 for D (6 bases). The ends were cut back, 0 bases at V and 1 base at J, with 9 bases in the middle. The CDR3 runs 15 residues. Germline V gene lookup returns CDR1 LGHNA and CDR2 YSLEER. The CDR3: CASSQDEGVQETQYF. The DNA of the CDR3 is TGCGCCAGCAGCCAAGACGAGGGGGTCCAAGAGACCCAGTACTTC.